Shown below are 29 T cell receptor beta chains from a single sample sequenced in a study of human T cells and chemical hapten exposure. As for time point: patch test 2, 6 weeks after DPC sensitization. The treatment: therapeutic diphenylcyclopropenone sensitization with weekly scalp DPC. TCRdb re-called the RACE reads through MiXCR, storing one row per CDR3 protein. The sample shows tens of thousands of distinct CDR3 sequences, under 14% of them seen only once. The sample consisted of whole blood, taken in connection with sensitization to the hapten diphenylcyclopropenone (DPC). The receptor set was obtained from a man between 18 and 35 years old with alopecia areata. Some clones in this sample may be carry-over from other donors' samples.

Ten or more counts support this clonotype. This rearrangement joins TRBV2 to TRBJ1-1; 8 bases fit TRBD1. CDR3 length equals 14 residues. The V and J ends lost 6 bases and 6 bases, in that order; junction bases with no gene match: 9. Germline loops: CDR1 SNHLY, CDR2 FYNNEI. The CDR3 coding sequence is TGTGCCAGCAGGGTTCTGCAGGGGGCACCTGAAGCTTTCTTT. Protein product: CASRVLQGAPEAFF.

This clonotype was counted a few times. J is TRBJ2-7 and V is TRBV19; TRBD1 agrees at 7 bases. This CDR3 is built from 14 residues. Germline CDR1 reads LNHDA; CDR2 reads SQIVND (reference sequence). Losses at the gene ends were 6 bases for V and 3 bases for J; bases not matched to a gene: 8. The CDR3 region is CASRIFDRDYEQYF. The CDR3 bases are TGTGCCAGTAGGATCTTTGACAGGGACTACGAGCAGTACTTC.

This clonotype was seen only a few times. CDR3: CASSYRVDYGYTF. As DNA, the CDR3 is TGTGCCAGTAGTTACAGGGTGGACTATGGCTACACCTTC. This chain joins TRBV19 and TRBJ1-2; D perhaps matches TRBD1 (6 bases). This CDR3 comprises 13 residues. The germline gives CDR1 LNHDA, CDR2 SQIVND (reference sequence). V lost 5 bases and J lost 3, with 10 bases in between. The variable domain in full, completed from reference TRBV19 and TRBJ1-2, reads DGGITQSPKYLFRKEGQNVTLSCEQNLNHDAMYWYRQDPGQGLRLIYYSQIVNDFQKGDIAEGYSVSREKKESFPLTVTSAQKNPTAFYLCASSYRVDYGYTFGSGTRLTVV.

This clonotype was seen a few times. The chain uses TRBV2 and TRBJ2-7; D is unclear. Germline V CDR1 and CDR2: SNHLY, FYNNEI. The CDR3 contains 14 residues. Trimming took 3 bases from V and 5 from J, leaving 14 bases between them. The CDR3 region has the DNA TGTGCCAGCAGTGAGTCTTCTTTGAGAAACGAGCAGTACTTC. As protein: CASSESSLRNEQYF.

The chain combines TRBV7-9 with TRBJ1-4, with D possibly being TRBD1 (6 bases). Looked up from germline, CDR1 is SEHNR and CDR2 is FQNEAQ (reference sequence). The V and J ends lost 5 bases and 5 bases respectively, with 15 bases between them. The CDR3 runs 15 residues. As DNA, the CDR3 is TGTGCCAGCAGCCCCAGGGGATTCGACAATGAAAAACTGTTTTTT. It is translated as CASSPRGFDNEKLFF.

This clonotype showed up just a few times. CDR3 bases: TGTGCCACCACGGCGCTGCGGGGGGACGGCGATGAGCAGTTCTTC. Its protein is CATTALRGDGDEQFF. This chain links TRBV11-2 with TRBJ2-1; TRBD2 aligns across 8 bases. V trimming: 10 bases; J trimming: 8 bases; junction bases outside the gene matches: 16. Germline CDR1 reads SGHAT; CDR2 reads FQNNGV. This CDR3 has 15 residues.

In DNA form, the CDR3 reads TGCAGTGCTAGAGGGGACTCGGGACAGGGGAACACCGGGGAGCTGTTTTTT. This translates into CSARGDSGQGNTGELFF. This chain connects TRBV20-1 to TRBJ2-2; 9 bases are shared with TRBD1. The CDR3 consists of 17 residues. Unmatched junction bases numbered 7, after V lost 1 base and J lost 1 base. Germline-derived CDR1 and CDR2 are DFQATT and SNEGSKA (reference sequence).

The V gene is TRBV20-1, the J gene TRBJ1-2, with TRBD1 as a possible D gene (6 bases). This CDR3 has 13 amino acids. The germline V gene has CDR1 DFQATT and CDR2 SNEGSKA (reference sequence). Trimming took off 3 bases at V and 5 bases at J, with 13 bases between the two ends. The CDR3, as DNA: TGCAGTGCTAGTGCCGGGACACATTATGGCTACACCTTC. It encodes CSASAGTHYGYTF.

This clonotype showed up many times. The chain has TRBV12-3 or TRBV12-4 and TRBJ2-6; 12 positions agree with TRBD1. The CDR3 contains 21 residues. The J segment lost 2 bases and the V segment lost 5 bases, leaving 16 bases of the junction unmatched. The CDR3 DNA reads TGTGCCAGCAGTCTCGAGTGGGTGTCCGGGACAGGGGGCGCTGGGGCCAACGTCCTGACTTTC. It yields the protein CASSLEWVSGTGGAGANVLTF.

The rearrangement joins TRBV6-2 or TRBV6-3 to TRBJ1-2; TRBD1 matches 8 bases. V gave up 5 bases and J gave up 0 bases; unmatched junction bases: 8. The germline V gene has CDR1 MNHEY and CDR2 SVGEGT. The CDR3 totals 16 residues. The CDR3 DNA reads as TGTGCCAGCAGTCCCGGGACAGGTGGATCTAACTATGGCTACACCTTC. This sequence encodes CASSPGTGGSNYGYTF.

The table lists this clonotype with many counts. The chain carries TRBV18 and TRBJ1-5; D is perhaps TRBD1 (6 bases). The CDR3 has 15 residues. V was clipped by 0 bases and J by 7 bases, with 13 bases between them. Germline V CDR1 and CDR2: KGHSH, LQKENI. CDR3 region: CASSPPGGALQPQHF. The CDR3 coding sequence is TGTGCCAGCTCACCACCTGGGGGGGCTTTGCAGCCCCAGCATTTT.

This clonotype was counted between two and nine times. This chain joins TRBV18 and TRBJ1-2; D remains unclear. Per the germline V gene, CDR1 is KGHSH and CDR2 is LQKENI. This CDR3 has 13 residues. Trimming left V 0 bases short and J 5 bases short, with 7 bases between. Written as DNA, the CDR3 is TGTGCCAGCTCACCACCCTCCAGATATGGCTACACCTTC. It codes for CASSPPSRYGYTF. The full variable domain, completed using reference TRBV18 and TRBJ1-2, is NAGVMQNPRHLVRRRGQEARLRCSPMKGHSHVYWYRQLPEEGLKFMVYLQKENIIDESGMPKERFSAEFPKEGPSILRIQQVVRGDSAAYFCASSPPSRYGYTFGSGTRLTVV.

This clonotype was found a few times. The chain couples TRBV10-2 to TRBJ1-1; no clear D gene. Trimming removed 4 bases from V and 0 bases from J, with 3 bases in between. The CDR3 is made up of 12 amino acids. Germline V gives CDR1 WSHSY, CDR2 SAAADI. The CDR3 reads CASSALNTEAFF. CDR3 DNA sequence: TGCGCCAGCAGTGCGCTGAACACTGAAGCTTTCTTT.

This clonotype was seen at least ten times. J is TRBJ2-1 and V is TRBV10-3; 8 bases fit TRBD1. Germline CDR1 is ENHRY and CDR2 is SYGVKD. CDR3 length: 14 residues. The V and J ends lost 6 bases and 9 bases, in that order; junction bases with no gene match: 10. CDR3 coding DNA: TGTGCCATCAGCCGACAGGGGAGTATGGGTGAGCAGTTCTTC. This codes for CAISRQGSMGEQFF.

This clonotype was counted many times. V gene TRBV9 combines with J gene TRBJ2-1; D uncertain. V lost 1 base, J lost 8 bases, and 16 bases lay in between. Germline CDR1 is SGDLS and CDR2 is YYNGEE. The CDR3 covers 15 residues. The CDR3 here is CASSVLSSGLYEQFF. The CDR3 DNA is TGTGCCAGCAGCGTACTAAGCTCCGGCTTGTATGAGCAGTTCTTC.

This clonotype has a count of ten or more. The chain joins TRBV29-1 to TRBJ1-1, with D unclear. The CDR3 runs to 14 residues. The V end was cut by 5 bases, the J end by 6 bases, with 19 bases between. In germline, CDR1 is SQVTM, CDR2 ANQGSEA. The CDR3 spells CSVSDTALNAEAFF. DNA for the CDR3: TGCAGCGTTTCCGATACGGCGCTAAACGCTGAAGCTTTCTTT.

This clonotype showed up many times. The V and J genes are TRBV7-9 and TRBJ1-1, with unresolved D. The germline V and J ends were trimmed by 1 base and 3 bases, with 6 bases remaining between them. Germline CDR1 is SEHNR and CDR2 is FQNEAQ (reference sequence). The CDR3 totals 13 residues. The CDR3 reads CASSLVGDTEAFF. The DNA for the CDR3 is TGTGCCAGCAGCTTAGTCGGGGACACTGAAGCTTTCTTT. The full variable domain, its missing parts supplied by reference TRBV7-9 and TRBJ1-1, is DTGVSQNPRHKITKRGQNVTFRCDPISEHNRLYWYRQTLGQGPEFLTYFQNEAQLEKSRLLSDRFSAERPKGSFSTLEIQRTEQGDSAMYLCASSLVGDTEAFFGQGTRLTVV.

This chain connects TRBV29-1 to TRBJ1-5, with 7 nucleotides matching TRBD1. V lost 4 bases, J lost 2 bases, and 2 bases stayed unmatched. Germline assignment: CDR1 SQVTM and CDR2 ANQGSEA. The CDR3 has 13 residues. CDR3 in DNA: TGCAGCGTTGGCGGGACAGGCAATCAGCCCCAGCATTTT. Translating it yields CSVGGTGNQPQHF.

This clonotype has just a few counts. The rearrangement joins TRBV7-2 to TRBJ2-5; TRBD1 matches 9 bases. There are 16 residues in the CDR3. Germline values: CDR1 SGHTA, CDR2 FQGNSA. Germline trimming cut 3 bases from V and 1 base from J; bases unmatched to any gene: 6. CDR3 protein: CASSLTGGRGQETQYF. The DNA of the CDR3 is TGTGCCAGCAGCTTGACAGGGGGACGTGGCCAAGAGACCCAGTACTTC. The entire variable domain, with the rest obtained from reference TRBV7-2 and TRBJ2-5, is as follows: GAGVSQSPSNKVTEKGKDVELRCDPISGHTALYWYRQSLGQGLEFLIYFQGNSAPDKSGLPSDRFSAERTGGSVSTLTIQRTQQEDSAVYLCASSLTGGRGQETQYFGPGTRLLVL.

There are a few counts of this clonotype. The rearrangement links TRBV20-1 to TRBJ1-2; a weak D match, TRBD1 (6 bases). V shed 0 bases and J shed 5 bases, with 10 bases lying between them. Germline V lookup: CDR1 DFQATT, CDR2 SNEGSKA (reference sequence). The CDR3 covers 13 residues. CDR3 in amino acids: CSARDADRYGYTF. CDR3 bases: TGCAGTGCTAGAGATGCGGACAGATATGGCTACACCTTC.

This clonotype has more than one count but fewer than ten. The chain joins TRBV7-6 to TRBJ2-5, with D perhaps assigned TRBD1 or TRBD2 (5 bases each). The germline CDR1 and CDR2 sequences are SGHVS and FNYEAQ. Between the trimmed V and J ends, which lost 5 bases and 5 bases, there was a span of 15 bases. The CDR3 extends over 14 amino acids. The CDR3 region has the DNA TGTGCCAGCAGCACAACCGGGACCCATGAGACCCAGTACTTC. It is translated as CASSTTGTHETQYF.

This clonotype was observed at least ten times. The CDR3 sequence is CASSRKTELGNSPLHF. CDR3 nucleotide sequence: TGTGCCAGTAGTAGAAAGACAGAACTGGGTAATTCACCCCTCCACTTT. The rearrangement joins TRBV19 to TRBJ1-6; maybe TRBD1 (5 bases). There are 16 residues in the CDR3. V was clipped by 4 bases and J by 6 bases, with 16 bases between them. Germline CDR1 is LNHDA and CDR2 is SQIVND (reference sequence). Drawing the rest from reference TRBV19 and TRBJ1-6, the complete variable domain is DGGITQSPKYLFRKEGQNVTLSCEQNLNHDAMYWYRQDPGQGLRLIYYSQIVNDFQKGDIAEGYSVSREKKESFPLTVTSAQKNPTAFYLCASSRKTELGNSPLHFGNGTRLTVT.

This clonotype was picked up a small number of times. This rearrangement joins TRBV3-1 to TRBJ1-5; D possibly corresponds to TRBD1 (6 bases). CDR1 is LGHDT, CDR2 YNNKEL, per germline (reference sequence). The CDR3 has 16 amino acids. Trimming removed 0 bases at V and 4 bases at J, with 13 bases between. The CDR3 coding sequence is TGTGCCAGCAGCCAAGAAGGTCAGGGGATAAATCAGCCCCAGCATTTT. Its translation: CASSQEGQGINQPQHF.

The chain combines TRBV7-9 with TRBJ2-3, with 9 bases matching TRBD1. Germline values: CDR1 SEHNR, CDR2 FQNEAQ (reference sequence). J gave up 7 bases and V 5 bases, and 10 bases lay outside the gene matches. The CDR3 totals 15 residues. DNA for the CDR3: TGTGCCAGCAGCGCCGACAGGGGGTCGTCCCATACGCAGTATTTT. Translated, it gives CASSADRGSSHTQYF. The variable domain in full, completed from reference TRBV7-9 and TRBJ2-3, reads DTGVSQNPRHKITKRGQNVTFRCDPISEHNRLYWYRQTLGQGPEFLTYFQNEAQLEKSRLLSDRFSAERPKGSFSTLEIQRTEQGDSAMYLCASSADRGSSHTQYFGPGTRLTVL.

This clonotype was observed a handful of times. This rearrangement joins TRBV10-1 to TRBJ1-6, with unresolved D. V lost 6 bases and J lost 4, with 13 bases in between. The CDR3 is made up of 15 amino acids. CDR1 and CDR2 from the germline V gene are WNHNN and SYGVQD (reference sequence). The CDR3 DNA follows: TGCGCCAGCAGCGACCAGGATCCTTATAATTCACCCCTCCACTTT. Protein: CASSDQDPYNSPLHF.

This clonotype was counted many times. V is TRBV7-9 and J is TRBJ2-5, with D perhaps matching TRBD1 or TRBD2 (6 bases each). V lost 4 bases and J 3 bases, leaving 9 bases between the germline ends. The germline gives CDR1 SEHNR, CDR2 FQNEAQ (reference sequence). The CDR3 is made up of 13 amino acids. The CDR3 region is CASSSRGEETQYF. In nucleotides, the CDR3 is TGTGCCAGCAGCTCAAGGGGGGAAGAGACCCAGTACTTC.

This clonotype has more than one count but fewer than ten. V gene TRBV9 combines with J gene TRBJ2-2; tentative D call: TRBD2 (5 bases). Germline V gene lookup returns CDR1 SGDLS and CDR2 YYNGEE. This CDR3 is 16 amino acids long. The V end was cut by 4 bases, the J end by 2 bases, with 15 bases between. DNA of the CDR3: TGTGCCAGCAGCCGCTGGACGGAGGCTAACACCGGGGAGCTGTTTTTT. Translation gives CASSRWTEANTGELFF.

There are a few counts of this clonotype. The rearrangement uses TRBV7-6 and TRBJ2-2; D unresolved. The CDR3 extends over 13 amino acids. Trimming left V 7 bases short and J 6 bases short, with 12 bases between. Germline CDR1 is SGHVS and CDR2 is FNYEAQ. In DNA, the CDR3 is TGTGCCAGCATGGGGTTCACTGCCGGGGAGCTGTTTTTT. Amino acids: CASMGFTAGELFF.

This clonotype has a handful of counts. The rearrangement uses TRBV6-2 or TRBV6-3 and TRBJ2-7; 9 bases are shared with TRBD1. The CDR3 runs to 17 residues. Germline V gene lookup returns CDR1 MNHEY and CDR2 SVGEGT. The junction had 14 bases not matched to a gene; V was cut back by 6 bases and J by 2 bases. Written as DNA, the CDR3 is TGTGCCAGCAGGTTCTCCCCCGGGACAGGGAGTACCTACGAGCAGTACTTC. Its protein is CASRFSPGTGSTYEQYF.